The next 28 T cell receptor beta chains were all read from a single sample in a study of radiation and T cells in renal cell carcinoma. Time point meaning: blood 4 weeks post-SBRT, at nephrectomy. Treatment indicated: 15 Gy SBRT to primary tumor, nephrectomy 4 weeks later. Using immunoSEQ multiplex PCR, the repertoire was profiled, and TCRdb retains in-frame clones only, with some absent. The data contain around 180,000 clones, about 85% of them singletons. This material consisted of blood, taken from a patient whose treatment included radiotherapy and nephrectomy. The receptors were sampled from a woman aged 45-65 years with renal cell carcinoma.

The chain couples TRBV6-6 to TRBJ2-1; D possibly uses TRBD1 or TRBD2 (5 bases each). Germline assignment: CDR1 MNHNY and CDR2 SVGAGI (reference sequence). The CDR3 totals 14 residues. Trimming pared 2 bases from V and 4 bases from J, leaving 9 bases between. CDR3 residues: CASSYVGEYNEQFF. DNA of the CDR3: TGTGCCAGCAGTTACGTGGGGGAGTACAATGAGCAGTTCTTC.

This chain joins TRBV19 and TRBJ2-3; unclear D gene. The CDR3 is made up of 15 amino acids. Trimming cost V 3 bases and J 3 bases, with 13 bases left between them. Germline V gene sequence: CDR1 LNHDA, CDR2 SQIVND (reference sequence). The CDR3 sequence: CASSITAALTDTQYF. The CDR3 nucleotides are TGTGCCAGTAGTATTACGGCAGCTCTAACAGATACGCAGTATTTT. Supplemented by reference TRBV19 and TRBJ2-3, the full variable domain reads DGGITQSPKYLFRKEGQNVTLSCEQNLNHDAMYWYRQDPGQGLRLIYYSQIVNDFQKGDIAEGYSVSREKKESFPLTVTSAQKNPTAFYLCASSITAALTDTQYFGPGTRLTVL.

The chain uses TRBV7-2 and TRBJ1-5; TRBD1 might be the D (5 bases). Germline V lookup: CDR1 SGHTA, CDR2 FQGNSA. V shed 2 bases and J shed 4 bases, with 18 bases lying between them. This CDR3 spans 17 amino acids. CDR3 sequence: CASSLLGAAFSNQPQHF. In nucleotides, the CDR3 is TGTGCCAGCAGCTTATTAGGGGCCGCCTTTTCTAATCAGCCCCAGCATTTT.

In this sample, this clone turned up once. This chain connects TRBV30 to TRBJ1-1; 11 bases match TRBD1. Germline CDR1 reads GTSNPN; CDR2 reads SVGIG (reference sequence). This CDR3 is 17 amino acids long. CDR3 bases: TGTGCGGCTAATTCCGGGACAGGGGGACCATACAACACTGAAGCTTTCTTT. The encoded protein is CAANSGTGGPYNTEAFF.

The CDR3: CASNLDRARHEQYF. The DNA for the CDR3 is TGTGCCAGCAACCTGGACAGGGCGCGGCACGAGCAGTACTTC. The chain joins TRBV2 to TRBJ2-7; 8 bases line up with TRBD1. V trimming: 7 bases; J trimming: 5 bases; junction bases outside the gene matches: 10. Germline assignment: CDR1 SNHLY and CDR2 FYNNEI. This CDR3 has 14 amino acids.

CDR3 coding DNA: TGTGCCAGCAGCTTAGCGGGAGGAGGGACTGGGGCCAACGTCCTGACTTTC. It is translated as CASSLAGGGTGANVLTF. This chain connects TRBV7-9 to TRBJ2-6; D might be TRBD2 (6 bases). V was pared by 0 bases and J by 2 bases, with 11 bases between. The CDR3 is 17 residues long. Germline V gives CDR1 SEHNR, CDR2 FQNEAQ (reference sequence). Full variable domain (rest looked up from reference TRBV7-9 and TRBJ2-6): DTGVSQNPRHKITKRGQNVTFRCDPISEHNRLYWYRQTLGQGPEFLTYFQNEAQLEKSRLLSDRFSAERPKGSFSTLEIQRTEQGDSAMYLCASSLAGGGTGANVLTFGAGSRLTVL.

The genes are TRBV19 and TRBJ2-5; 7 positions match TRBD2. The CDR3 contains 17 residues. V trimming: 1 base; J trimming: 4 bases; junction bases outside the gene matches: 12. CDR1 and CDR2 from the germline V gene are LNHDA and SQIVND (reference sequence). The CDR3 DNA reads TGTGCCAGTAGTATAGTATCCACGGGGGGACCGGGAGAGACCCAGTACTTC. Protein product: CASSIVSTGGPGETQYF.

As DNA, the CDR3 is TGTGCCAGCAGTGAAATACTTGCTAACTATGGCTACACCTTC. Translating gives CASSEILANYGYTF. V gene TRBV2 combines with J gene TRBJ1-2; D not certain. Germline V gene sequence: CDR1 SNHLY, CDR2 FYNNEI. The CDR3 is 14 amino acids. V was cut by 2 bases and J by 0 bases, with 7 bases left in between.

J is TRBJ1-1 and V is TRBV7-9; the D gene is possibly TRBD1 (6 bases). The germline V gene encodes CDR1 SEHNR and CDR2 FQNEAQ (reference sequence). This CDR3 contains 14 residues. Trimming took off 8 bases at V and 4 bases at J, with 17 bases between the two ends. CDR3 sequence: CASRPGAAGTEAFF. For the CDR3, the DNA is TGTGCCAGCCGCCCGGGGGCCGCGGGCACTGAAGCTTTCTTT.

The V and J genes are TRBV7-6 and TRBJ2-3; D is perhaps TRBD2 (7 bases). Trimming shortened V by 1 base and J by 8 bases, and 13 bases separated the two germline ends. Germline V CDR1 and CDR2: SGHVS, FNYEAQ. This CDR3 is 14 amino acids long. DNA for the CDR3: TGTGCCAGCAGCTTAGAAGGGGGGGTGGGTACGCAGTATTTT. This codes for CASSLEGGVGTQYF.

This rearrangement joins TRBV2 to TRBJ1-4; D is unresolved. The germline V gene has CDR1 SNHLY and CDR2 FYNNEI. V lost 6 bases and J lost 7, with 12 bases in between. The CDR3 is 13 residues long. The CDR3 region is CASRGLPGEKLFF. CDR3 sequence (DNA): TGTGCCAGCAGAGGATTACCGGGTGAAAAACTGTTTTTT.

This clone was counted a single time. The chain links TRBV6-5 to TRBJ1-2; no firm D call. The CDR3 length is 14 residues. CDR1 and CDR2 from the germline V gene are MNHEY and SVGAGI. The germline V and J ends were trimmed by 0 bases and 8 bases, with 13 bases remaining between them. In DNA, the CDR3 is TGTGCCAGCAGTTACTCGGCAGGACTGGGAGGCTACACCTTC. This translates into CASSYSAGLGGYTF.

The chain uses TRBV5-8 and TRBJ2-5, with TRBD2 as a possible D gene (6 bases). V was shortened by 0 bases and J by 4 bases, with 13 bases between the two germline ends. CDR1 SGHTS and CDR2 YDEGEE come from the germline V gene. The CDR3 has 15 amino acids. CDR3 sequence (DNA): TGTGCCAGCAGCTTGGTGGGCAAGGGAGGAGAGACCCAGTACTTC. Protein sequence: CASSLVGKGGETQYF.

V and J are TRBV7-2 and TRBJ2-7; 7 nucleotides align to TRBD1. V shed 2 bases and J 7 bases; nucleotides not matched to a gene: 14. The germline V gene encodes CDR1 SGHTA and CDR2 FQGNSA. The CDR3 spans 16 residues. DNA for the CDR3: TGTGCCAGCAGCTTACGCCGGGACAGAGTTCCTAGTGAGCAGTACTTC. It translates to CASSLRRDRVPSEQYF.

The CDR3 bases are TGTGCCAGCAGCAAACAGCGATCGGGCAGCTCCTACGAGCAGTACTTC. It translates to CASSKQRSGSSYEQYF. This chain joins TRBV7-8 and TRBJ2-7; no definite D call. Deletions cut 5 bases from V and 0 bases from J, with 17 bases between. The germline gives CDR1 SGHVS, CDR2 FQNEAQ. The length of the CDR3 is 16 residues.

The chain links TRBV9 to TRBJ2-3, with 10 nucleotides matching TRBD2. Germline CDR1 reads SGDLS; CDR2 reads YYNGEE. This CDR3 has 17 residues. The junction had 6 bases not matched to a gene; V was cut back by 0 bases and J by 2 bases. As DNA, the CDR3 is TGTGCCAGCAGCGTAGCTCGGCTAGCGGGGGCCACAGATACGCAGTATTTT. The encoded protein is CASSVARLAGATDTQYF.

This rearrangement joins TRBV7-6 to TRBJ2-3; D perhaps matches TRBD2 (6 bases). Trimming removed 1 base at V and 0 bases at J, with 11 bases between. This CDR3 contains 16 residues. Germline CDR1 reads SGHVS; CDR2 reads FNYEAQ. CDR3 DNA: TGTGCCAGCAGCTTAGTCGGGGGAACTAGCACAGATACGCAGTATTTT. Translating it yields CASSLVGGTSTDTQYF.

The gene calls are TRBV19 and TRBJ2-7; 8 bases agree with TRBD1. This CDR3 has 15 amino acids. V lost 4 bases and J lost 0; bases outside the gene matches: 5. Per germline, CDR1 LNHDA and CDR2 SQIVND (reference sequence). The CDR3 loop reads CASSNPGGSSYEQYF. The CDR3 nucleotides are TGTGCCAGTAGTAACCCAGGGGGCAGCTCCTACGAGCAGTACTTC.

V and J are TRBV7-2 and TRBJ2-2, with 13 bases that match TRBD2. The CDR3 has 17 amino acids. Germline assignment: CDR1 SGHTA and CDR2 FQGNSA. The junction had 5 bases not matched to a gene; V was cut back by 3 bases and J by 4 bases. This CDR3 is CASSLPGTSGVTGELFF. The CDR3 DNA is TGTGCCAGCAGCTTGCCCGGGACTAGCGGGGTCACCGGGGAGCTGTTTTTT.

V gene TRBV9 combines with J gene TRBJ2-7; 9 bases align to TRBD1. This CDR3 contains 16 residues. CDR1 and CDR2 from the germline V gene are SGDLS and YYNGEE. V lost 3 bases and J lost 7; bases outside the gene matches: 14. As DNA, the CDR3 is TGTGCCAGCAGCGCAGATCCGGGACAGGGAGGGCAAGAGCAGTACTTC. It is translated as CASSADPGQGGQEQYF. Full variable domain (remainder filled in from reference TRBV9 and TRBJ2-7): DSGVTQTPKHLITATGQRVTLRCSPRSGDLSVYWYQQSLDQGLQFLIQYYNGEERAKGNILERFSAQQFPDLHSELNLSSLELGDSALYFCASSADPGQGGQEQYFGPGTRLTVT.

CDR3 DNA sequence: TGTGCCTCCGACCTCGGGGCGGGGGGTGAAAAACTGTTTTTT. It encodes CASDLGAGGEKLFF. J is TRBJ1-4 and V is TRBV30; a possible D gene is TRBD1 (5 bases). CDR1 is GTSNPN and CDR2 is SVGIG in the germline V gene (reference sequence). The CDR3 totals 14 residues. Deletions cut 7 bases from V and 7 bases from J, with 19 bases between.

The J gene is TRBJ2-1, the V gene TRBV7-9; 8 nucleotides match TRBD2. The CDR3 runs to 15 residues. Germline trimming cut 1 base from V and 9 bases from J; bases unmatched to any gene: 8. Germline V gene sequence: CDR1 SEHNR, CDR2 FQNEAQ (reference sequence). CDR3 in DNA: TGTGCCAGCAGCTTAGGGACTAGCAGATTAGGTGAGCAGTTCTTC. Protein sequence: CASSLGTSRLGEQFF.

The rearrangement links TRBV7-2 to TRBJ1-6, with 7 positions matching TRBD1. This CDR3 is built from 14 residues. Germline assignment: CDR1 SGHTA and CDR2 FQGNSA. The junction had 2 bases not matched to a gene; V was cut back by 2 bases and J by 7 bases. The CDR3 DNA sequence: TGTGCCAGCAGCTTACAGGGGGACAATTCACCCCTCCACTTT. Its translation is CASSLQGDNSPLHF.

This clone was seen only once. This sequence joins TRBV9 and TRBJ2-2; D gene ambiguous. Germline V gene lookup returns CDR1 SGDLS and CDR2 YYNGEE. V lost 6 bases and J 1 base, leaving 4 bases between the germline ends. The CDR3 runs 12 residues. Here the CDR3 DNA reads TGTGCCAGCACCGGGAACACCGGGGAGCTGTTTTTT. Encoded protein: CASTGNTGELFF.

This clone was observed once. The rearrangement links TRBV7-9 to TRBJ1-6; D ambiguous. CDR3 length: 13 residues. The germline CDR1 and CDR2 sequences are SEHNR and FQNEAQ (reference sequence). V lost 4 bases, J lost 8 bases, and 9 bases lay in between. CDR3 protein: CASSWREDSPLHF. The CDR3 nucleotides read TGTGCCAGCAGCTGGAGGGAGGATTCACCCCTCCACTTT.

V gene TRBV29-1 combines with J gene TRBJ2-5; D is ambiguous. The CDR3 consists of 12 residues. The V end lost 7 bases, the J end lost 2 bases, and 11 bases lay between the germline ends. Germline V gene data show CDR1 as SQVTM and CDR2 as ANQGSEA. The CDR3: CSAYRIQETQYF. CDR3 nucleotides: TGCAGCGCCTACAGAATTCAAGAGACCCAGTACTTC.

This chain uses TRBV4-1 with TRBJ2-4, with no clear D. The germline V and J ends were trimmed by 0 bases and 0 bases, with 9 bases remaining between them. The CDR3 runs to 16 residues. Germline V gene lookup returns CDR1 MGHRA and CDR2 YSYEKL. The CDR3 coding sequence is TGCGCCAGCAGCCAAGATCAAGGGATAGCCAAAAACATTCAGTACTTC. This codes for CASSQDQGIAKNIQYF.

This clone was counted a few times. The V gene is TRBV11-2, the J gene TRBJ1-2; tentative D call: TRBD1 (6 bases). CDR1 is SGHAT, CDR2 FQNNGV, per germline. CDR3 length: 15 amino acids. Trimming removed 4 bases from V and 2 bases from J, with 14 bases in between. CDR3 residues: CASSSRWRGNYGYTF. CDR3 in DNA: TGTGCCAGCAGCTCCCGGTGGAGGGGGAACTATGGCTACACCTTC.